The rows below give T cell receptor beta chains drawn from one sample of a study of radiotherapy plus CTLA-4 blockade in lung cancer. Libraries were prepared by immunoSEQ multiplex PCR; TCRdb keeps only in-frame clonotypes and omits some of them. The table has tens of thousands of clones, less than 85% seen once. This specimen was peripheral blood, taken from a patient treated with radiotherapy plus ipilimumab. Receptors were obtained from a human donor with non-small cell lung cancer who had stable disease on radiotherapy plus ipilimumab. CDR3s include the opening cysteine and the closing phenylalanine or tryptophan. Fields, in order: V gene, D gene, clone size, J gene, CDR3 protein, CDR3 DNA. The D gene is left open where the match is weak. Not every row has a clone size; where given, it reads once, few, many or a size class.

TRBV7-2	-	-	TRBJ1-1	CASSLTVIMNTEAFF	TGTGCCAGCAGCTTAACAGTAATCATGAACACTGAAGCTTTCTTT
TRBV6-5	-	-	TRBJ1-2	CASRPRQPNYGYTF	TGTGCCAGCAGACCCCGACAGCCTAACTATGGCTACACCTTC
TRBV6-5	TRBD1	-	TRBJ1-1	CASSFGQGSTEAFF	TGTGCCAGCAGCTTCGGACAGGGGAGCACTGAAGCTTTCTTT
TRBV6-5	-	-	TRBJ1-1	CASSYSMNTEAFF	TGTGCCAGCAGTTACTCGATGAACACTGAAGCTTTCTTT
TRBV6-6	-	-	TRBJ1-1	CASSRPRNTEAFF	TGTGCCAGCAGCCGCCCCCGGAACACTGAAGCTTTCTTT
TRBV6-4	TRBD1	few	TRBJ1-1	CASSPAGGAATEAFF	TGTGCCAGCAGTCCGGCAGGGGGGGCGGCCACTGAAGCTTTCTTT
TRBV6-5	TRBD1	-	TRBJ1-2	CASRSDRQGYTF	TGTGCCAGCAGATCGGACAGGCAGGGCTACACCTTC
TRBV5-4	TRBD2	-	TRBJ2-1	CASSSGTSGGQFF	TGTGCCAGCAGCTCCGGGACTAGCGGGGGGCAGTTCTTC
TRBV11-2	-	once	TRBJ2-3	CASSLEGRGTDTQYF	TGTGCCAGCAGCTTAGAAGGTCGGGGGACAGATACGCAGTATTTT
TRBV5-1	TRBD1	-	TRBJ2-2	CASSLTGGTGELFF	TGCGCCAGCAGCTTAACAGGGGGTACCGGGGAGCTGTTTTTT
TRBV5-5	TRBD1	-	TRBJ1-2	CASSQGQVNYGYTF	TGTGCCAGCAGCCAAGGACAGGTTAACTATGGCTACACCTTC
TRBV27	-	-	TRBJ1-1	CASSELMGDTEAFF	TGTGCCAGCAGTGAGTTAATGGGTGACACTGAAGCTTTCTTT
TRBV6-6	-	-	TRBJ1-2	CASSTATYYGYTF	TGTGCCAGCTCAACAGCGACATATTATGGCTACACCTTC
TRBV7-2	TRBD2	-	TRBJ2-1	CASSLALAAYNEQFF	TGTGCCAGCAGCTTAGCACTAGCGGCCTACAATGAGCAGTTCTTC
TRBV19	-	-	TRBJ1-5	CASSIQGGKGQPQHF	TGTGCCAGTAGTATCCAAGGGGGGAAGGGGCAGCCCCAGCATTTT
TRBV27	-	-	TRBJ1-1	CASSLTDTANTEAFF	TGTGCCAGCAGTTTAACGGATACGGCAAACACTGAAGCTTTCTTT
TRBV19	TRBD1	few	TRBJ1-4	CASSIQGQGATSEKLFF	TGTGCCAGTAGTATACAGGGACAGGGGGCTACTAGTGAAAAACTGTTTTTT
TRBV25-1	-	-	TRBJ1-4	CASSDSLTEYHEKLFF	TGTGCCAGCAGTGATTCCCTGACAGAGTACCATGAAAAACTGTTTTTT
TRBV29-1	-	once	TRBJ1-1	CSAFMNTEAFF	TGCAGCGCATTTATGAACACTGAAGCTTTCTTT
TRBV2	-	-	TRBJ1-4	CASRLTEKLFF	TGTGCCAGCAGGTTGACGGAAAAACTGTTTTTT
TRBV5-6	-	-	TRBJ2-1	CASSVLESYNEQFF	TGTGCCAGCAGCGTACTAGAATCCTACAATGAGCAGTTCTTC
TRBV28	TRBD1	-	TRBJ1-4	CASSQGQPGRNEKLFF	TGTGCCAGCAGCCAGGGACAGCCGGGGCGTAATGAAAAACTGTTTTTT
TRBV7-8	-	-	TRBJ1-1	CASSLGPFAGNTEAFF	TGTGCCAGCAGCTTAGGGCCCTTTGCGGGGAACACTGAAGCTTTCTTT
TRBV6-4	-	once	TRBJ2-2	CASSGGLNTGELFF	TGTGCCAGCAGTGGTGGATTGAACACCGGGGAGCTGTTTTTT
TRBV6-5	TRBD1	-	TRBJ1-1	CASSAQDRSAFF	TGTGCCAGCAGTGCCCAGGACAGGAGTGCTTTCTTT
TRBV5-1	-	-	TRBJ1-1	CASSLGDWNPEAFF	TGCGCCAGCAGCTTGGGAGATTGGAACCCTGAAGCTTTCTTT
TRBV10-3	-	-	TRBJ2-7	CAISEKKSFRNEQCF	TGTGCCATCAGTGAGAAGAAGAGTTTCCGGAACGAGCAGTGCTTC
TRBV2	-	-	TRBJ1-1	CASNRANTEAFF	TGTGCCAGCAACAGGGCGAACACTGAAGCTTTCTTT
TRBV28	-	-	TRBJ1-2	CASSSGTLGGYTF	TGTGCCAGCAGTTCCGGGACCCTTGGGGGCTACACCTTC
TRBV30	-	-	TRBJ2-5	CAWSVGLQETQYF	TGTGCCTGGAGTGTAGGGCTTCAAGAGACCCAGTACTTC
TRBV10-3	-	few	TRBJ2-3	CAISAGRDTDTQYF	TGTGCCATCAGTGCGGGACGGGACACAGATACGCAGTATTTT
TRBV6-1	TRBD1	-	TRBJ1-5	CASSEITGAGQPQHF	TGTGCCAGCAGCGAAATTACAGGGGCCGGTCAGCCCCAGCATTTT
TRBV6-1	-	once	TRBJ1-2	CASSEVLGTNYGYTF	TGTGCCAGCAGTGAAGTATTGGGGACCAACTATGGCTACACCTTC
TRBV9	-	-	TRBJ1-6	CASSVTGGDSPLHF	TGTGCCAGCAGCGTAACAGGAGGAGATTCACCCCTCCACTTT
TRBV5-1	TRBD1	-	TRBJ1-5	CASSFTGVDQPQHF	TGCGCCAGCAGCTTCACAGGGGTTGATCAGCCCCAGCATTTT
TRBV11-3	-	-	TRBJ2-7	CASSPGVASSYEQYF	TGTGCCAGCAGCCCCGGCGTCGCGAGCTCCTACGAGCAGTACTTC
TRBV5-8	TRBD1	-	TRBJ2-1	CASSLEDRGGNEQFF	TGTGCCAGCAGCTTGGAGGACAGGGGTGGAAATGAGCAGTTCTTC
TRBV7-9	-	-	TRBJ1-1	CASSFQDRADKNTEAFF	TGTGCCAGCAGCTTCCAGGACAGAGCTGATAAGAACACTGAAGCTTTCTTT
TRBV11-2	-	-	TRBJ1-5	CASSLDLGMGNQPQHF	TGTGCCAGCAGCTTAGATCTGGGAATGGGCAATCAGCCCCAGCATTTT
TRBV14	-	once	TRBJ1-1	CASSQPSRGVAFF	TGTGCCAGCAGCCAACCGTCTCGAGGAGTAGCTTTCTTT
TRBV10-2	TRBD1	-	TRBJ1-1	CASTSGQENTEAFF	TGCGCCAGCACATCCGGACAGGAGAACACTGAAGCTTTCTTT
TRBV29-1	TRBD2	once	TRBJ2-5	CSVSGLAGGETQYF	TGCAGCGTTAGTGGACTAGCGGGTGGGGAGACCCAGTACTTC
TRBV9	TRBD1	-	TRBJ1-2	CASSGGTGDGANYGYTF	TGTGCCAGCAGCGGCGGGACAGGGGACGGTGCTAACTATGGCTACACCTTC
TRBV4-3	TRBD1	once	TRBJ1-5	CASSQHGQGGQPQHF	TGCGCCAGCAGCCAACATGGACAGGGCGGTCAGCCCCAGCATTTT
TRBV29-1	-	-	TRBJ2-5	CSVRAGSRRQETQYF	TGCAGCGTTCGGGCGGGGTCTCGACGCCAAGAGACCCAGTACTTC
TRBV16	-	-	TRBJ1-3	CASTSSPGNTIYF	TGTGCCAGCACCTCATCCCCCGGAAACACCATATATTTT